This entry lists 9 T cell receptor beta chains sequenced from one sample in a study of blood T cell repertoires in COVID-19. The method was immunoSEQ multiplex PCR; TCRdb's version includes in-frame clones alone and lacks a portion of them. The sample includes more than 85,000 clones, about nine tenths of them seen just once. Material for sequencing was peripheral blood. These receptors were collected from a woman aged 50 to 60 with COVID-19, enrolled during active disease.

V usage is TRBV4-1 and J usage is TRBJ1-3; D is unresolved. This CDR3 has 18 residues. In germline, CDR1 is MGHRA, CDR2 YSYEKL. V was cut by 4 bases and J by 0 bases, with 19 bases left in between. The CDR3 bases are TGCGCCAGCAGCCGGGAGGGAGCCTTTCTATTCTCTGGAAACACCATATATTTT. Translating gives CASSREGAFLFSGNTIYF.

The V gene is TRBV5-6, the J gene TRBJ2-5; D ambiguous. The length of the CDR3 is 13 residues. Per germline, CDR1 SGHDT and CDR2 YYEEEE. V dropped 0 bases and J dropped 4 bases, with 7 bases sitting between them. CDR3 DNA: TGTGCCAGCAGCTTGGGGTCGGGAGAGACCCAGTACTTC. Translation gives CASSLGSGETQYF.

The CDR3 loop is CASSHSPGTGIAFF. The CDR3 nucleotides read TGTGCCAGCAGCCACAGTCCCGGGACAGGGATAGCTTTCTTT. The rearrangement links TRBV6-2 or TRBV6-3 to TRBJ1-1; 9 bases match TRBD1. There are 14 residues in the CDR3. V dropped 6 bases and J dropped 10; count of bases not matched to a gene: 12. Germline V gene lookup returns CDR1 MNHEY and CDR2 SVGEGT.

The rearrangement joins TRBV19 to TRBJ2-1; tentatively, D is TRBD2 (5 bases). The germline CDR1 and CDR2 sequences are LNHDA and SQIVND (reference sequence). CDR3 size: 13 residues. V lost 3 bases, J lost 7 bases, and 10 bases lay in between. CDR3 sequence reads: CASSMTWENEQFF. CDR3 bases: TGTGCCAGTAGTATGACCTGGGAGAATGAGCAGTTCTTC.

The chain is built from TRBV27 and TRBJ1-2; TRBD1 aligns across 7 bases. The length of the CDR3 is 14 residues. Germline CDR1 reads MNHEY; CDR2 reads SMNVEV (reference sequence). V gave up 7 bases and J gave up 8 bases; unmatched junction bases: 13. Here the CDR3 DNA reads TGTGCCAGCACCCCCAGATTAGGGGACAGCGGCTACACCTTC. This codes for CASTPRLGDSGYTF.

V is TRBV6-6 and J is TRBJ1-2; 7 bases map to TRBD1. The CDR3 runs to 13 residues. Germline CDR1 and CDR2: MNHNY and SVGAGI (reference sequence). V shed 6 bases, J shed 5 bases, and the junction held 6 bases outside the gene matches. The CDR3 coding sequence is TGTGCCAGCAGAGAGGGGGCTGAGTATGGCTACACCTTC. It encodes CASREGAEYGYTF.

The chain's CDR3 is CASSPPSEAGGLLENEQYF. CDR3 sequence (DNA): TGTGCCAGCAGCCCGCCTTCCGAAGCGGGGGGCCTATTGGAAAACGAGCAGTACTTC. The gene calls are TRBV7-9 and TRBJ2-7, with 9 bases aligning to TRBD2. Germline-derived CDR1 and CDR2 are SEHNR and FQNEAQ (reference sequence). Losses at the gene ends were 5 bases for V and 5 bases for J; bases not matched to a gene: 22. There are 19 residues in the CDR3.

The chain carries TRBV15 and TRBJ1-4; D is unclear. The germline gives CDR1 LNHNV, CDR2 YYDKDF (reference sequence). The V end lost 4 bases, the J end lost 0 bases, and 12 bases lay between the germline ends. This CDR3 contains 16 residues. CDR3 protein: CATSNPRSSTNEKLFF. The CDR3, as DNA: TGTGCCACCAGCAACCCGAGGAGTTCAACTAATGAAAAACTGTTTTTT.

The chain combines TRBV12-5 with TRBJ2-1; 10 bases are a match to TRBD2. This CDR3 is 16 amino acids long. The junction had 5 bases not matched to a gene; V was cut back by 0 bases and J by 6 bases. The germline V gene encodes CDR1 LGHNT and CDR2 FRNRAP. CDR3 in DNA: TGTGCTAGTGGTTTGGTAGGGAGCGGGGGGGGCAATGAGCAGTTCTTC. Translation: CASGLVGSGGGNEQFF.